These 29 T cell receptor beta chains were sequenced from one sample in a study of shared clonotypes between healthy human individuals. Here immunoSEQ multiplex PCR was the method, and the copy in TCRdb shows in-frame clones only, minus some. There are 2 million to 2.5 million clones in the sample; just under 95% occur only once, and about 0.36% lies in the top ten. The material sequenced was naive CD4+ T cells from PBMCs. As for subset: CD45RA+ positively selected. The source of these receptors is a man aged 18 to 29 in good health. Some clones in this sample may be carry-over from other donors' samples.

The chain employs TRBV21-1 and TRBJ2-1; TRBD1 was called by the table and not checked on the DNA. TRBV21-1 is noted as a pseudogene. The CDR3 covers 19 residues. CDR3 nucleotide sequence: TGTGCCAGCAGCAGAAAGAATATAGGGACAGGGGGGAACTACAATGAGCAGTTCTTC. Translating gives CASSRKNIGTGGNYNEQFF.

This chain uses TRBV11-3 with TRBJ2-1; D is perhaps TRBD1 (8 bases). The germline gives CDR1 SGHNT, CDR2 YENEEA. This CDR3 region has 16 residues. Trimming left V 5 bases short and J 5 bases short, with 19 bases between. Written as DNA, the CDR3 is TGTGCCAGCAGCCCCACCAACAGGGGGGGTCACAATGAGCAGTTCTTC. Its protein is CASSPTNRGGHNEQFF. Based on the CDR3 plus reference TRBV11-3 and TRBJ2-1, the full variable domain is EAGVVQSPRYKIIEKKQPVAFWCNPISGHNTLYWYLQNLGQGPELLIRYENEEAVDDSQLPKDRFSAERLKGVDSTLKIQPAELGDSAVYLCASSPTNRGGHNEQFFGPGTRLTVL.

This clone was seen a handful of times. CDR3 amino acids: CASSFDTEAFF. The CDR3 bases are TGTGCCAGCAGCTTCGACACTGAAGCTTTCTTT. The chain is built from TRBV11-2 and TRBJ1-1; no definite D call. Germline loops: CDR1 SGHAT, CDR2 FQNNGV. Trimming took 3 bases from V and 3 from J, leaving 2 bases between them. This CDR3 spans 11 amino acids.

CDR3 coding DNA: TGTGCCAGTAGTATAGTTCCAGGGAGTAACACTGAAGCTTTCTTT. Encoded protein: CASSIVPGSNTEAFF. The J gene is TRBJ1-1, the V gene TRBV19; D might be TRBD1 (5 bases). Germline V gene data show CDR1 as LNHDA and CDR2 as SQIVND (reference sequence). CDR3 size: 15 residues. The V end lost 1 base, the J end lost 2 bases, and 11 bases lay between the germline ends.

The chain has TRBV4-1 and TRBJ2-2; 8 bases agree with TRBD1. This CDR3 is 18 amino acids long. V trimming: 1 base; J trimming: 3 bases; junction bases outside the gene matches: 10. Germline loops: CDR1 MGHRA, CDR2 YSYEKL. The CDR3 DNA sequence: TGCGCCAGCAGCCAAGGAGGGGAAGGGACAGGTTACACCGGGGAGCTGTTTTTT. Amino acids: CASSQGGEGTGYTGELFF.

The genes are TRBV2 and TRBJ2-7; D not certain. V lost 10 bases, J lost 5 bases, and 15 bases lay in between. The CDR3 covers 12 residues. Germline V gene data show CDR1 as SNHLY and CDR2 as FYNNEI. The CDR3 DNA reads TGTGCCACCCTGGACGGAGTCGACGAGCAGTACTTC. Translation gives CATLDGVDEQYF.

The gene calls are TRBV2 and TRBJ2-1; tentative D call: TRBD2 (5 bases). The V and J ends lost 6 bases and 9 bases respectively, with 12 bases between them. This CDR3 is built from 12 residues. In germline, CDR1 is SNHLY, CDR2 FYNNEI. The CDR3 loop is CASSAEGGEQFF. CDR3 DNA sequence: TGTGCCAGCAGCGCTGAGGGCGGTGAGCAGTTCTTC. The variable domain in full, with the rest retrieved from reference TRBV2 and TRBJ2-1, is EPEVTQTPSHQVTQMGQEVILRCVPISNHLYFYWYRQILGQKVEFLVSFYNNEISEKSEIFDDQFSVERPDGSNFTLKIRSTKLEDSAMYFCASSAEGGEQFFGPGTRLTVL.

This sequence joins TRBV7-2 and TRBJ1-1; D ambiguous. Trimming pared 2 bases from V and 5 bases from J, leaving 6 bases between. This CDR3 is built from 12 residues. CDR1 and CDR2 (germline): SGHTA, FQGNSA. The CDR3: CASSLSGTEAFF. The CDR3 DNA follows: TGTGCCAGCAGCTTATCGGGGACTGAAGCTTTCTTT.

As for this clone: Different DNA sequences within this sample yield the same CDR3. The V gene is TRBV5-1, the J gene TRBJ2-5; D remains unclear. CDR1 and CDR2 from the germline V gene are SGHRS and YFSETQ. The CDR3 has 14 residues. V dropped 0 bases and J dropped 1 base, with 7 bases sitting between them. CDR3 nucleotide sequence: TGCGCCAGCAGCTTGGGGAGCCTCCAAGAGACCCAGTACTTC. Translation: CASSLGSLQETQYF. The full variable domain, in which reference TRBV5-1 and TRBJ2-5 provide the parts outside the CDR3, is KAGVTQTPRYLIKTRGQQVTLSCSPISGHRSVSWYQQTPGQGLQFLFEYFSETQRNKGNFPGRFSGRQFSNSRSEMNVSTLELGDSALYLCASSLGSLQETQYFGPGTRLLVL.

V and J are TRBV11-3 and TRBJ2-2; possibly TRBD1 for D (5 bases). The V end was cut by 10 bases, the J end by 6 bases, with 18 bases between. The germline V gene encodes CDR1 SGHNT and CDR2 YENEEA. The CDR3 length is 14 residues. As DNA, the CDR3 is TGTGCCACCCCTCAACCCAGGGAAGCCGGGGAGCTGTTTTTT. Translated: CATPQPREAGELFF. The whole variable domain, filled in from reference TRBV11-3 and TRBJ2-2, reads EAGVVQSPRYKIIEKKQPVAFWCNPISGHNTLYWYLQNLGQGPELLIRYENEEAVDDSQLPKDRFSAERLKGVDSTLKIQPAELGDSAVYLCATPQPREAGELFFGEGSRLTVL.

The chain joins TRBV2 to TRBJ1-4; a weak D match, TRBD1 (5 bases). V was cut by 8 bases and J by 3 bases, with 16 bases left in between. Germline CDR1 SNHLY, CDR2 FYNNEI. The CDR3 sequence is 15 residues long. In DNA form, the CDR3 reads TGTGCCAGCCGAGGGGCCAGAGGTCCTAATGAAAAACTGTTTTTT. This translates into CASRGARGPNEKLFF.

In regard to this clone: The same CDR3 arises from other DNA sequences in this sample as well. The rearrangement uses TRBV7-3 and TRBJ2-3; 8 bases fit TRBD2. The germline gives CDR1 SGHTA, CDR2 FQGTGA. Losses at the gene ends were 3 bases for V and 1 base for J; bases not matched to a gene: 3. The CDR3 loop spans 15 amino acids. This chain's CDR3 is CASSFSGRGTDTQYF. For the CDR3, the DNA is TGTGCCAGCAGCTTCAGCGGGAGAGGCACAGATACGCAGTATTTT. Drawing the rest from reference TRBV7-3 and TRBJ2-3, the complete variable domain is GAGVSQTPSNKVTEKGKYVELRCDPISGHTALYWYRQSLGQGPEFLIYFQGTGAADDSGLPNDRFFAVRPEGSVSTLKIQRTERGDSAVYLCASSFSGRGTDTQYFGPGTRLTVL.

The chain links TRBV19 to TRBJ2-3; 12 bases agree with TRBD1. Germline V lookup: CDR1 LNHDA, CDR2 SQIVND (reference sequence). The V segment lost 2 bases and the J segment 5 bases; nucleotides outside the gene matches: 5. The CDR3 is made up of 16 amino acids. The CDR3 DNA reads TGTGCCAGTAGTATACCGGGACAGGGGGCTGAAGATACGCAGTATTTT. This translates into CASSIPGQGAEDTQYF.

This chain uses TRBV6-5 with TRBJ1-2; 9 bases align to TRBD1. Germline V lookup: CDR1 MNHEY, CDR2 SVGAGI. The ends lost 6 bases at V and 8 bases at J; junction bases unmatched: 7. This CDR3 has 13 amino acids. For the CDR3, the DNA is TGTGCCAGCAGCCGACAGGGGGAAGGCGGCTACACCTTC. This sequence encodes CASSRQGEGGYTF.

This rearrangement joins TRBV7-9 to TRBJ2-2; D unclear. The germline V gene has CDR1 SEHNR and CDR2 FQNEAQ (reference sequence). Trimming took 3 bases from V and 6 from J, leaving 8 bases between them. The length of the CDR3 is 13 residues. The CDR3 loop reads CASSLETPGELFF. The CDR3 DNA is TGTGCCAGCAGCTTGGAGACCCCCGGGGAGCTGTTTTTT.

CDR3 protein: CASSWTLDNYGYTF. Written as DNA, the CDR3 is TGTGCCAGCAGCTGGACACTGGATAACTATGGCTACACCTTC. The chain links TRBV14 to TRBJ1-2, with TRBD1 as a possible D gene (5 bases). CDR3 length: 14 amino acids. Trimming took off 5 bases at V and 1 base at J, with 11 bases between the two ends. Germline CDR1 reads SGHDN; CDR2 reads FVKESK.

The CDR3 here is CASSSQGPNQPQHF. The CDR3 DNA reads TGTGCCAGCAGCTCTCAGGGACCCAATCAGCCCCAGCATTTT. The chain couples TRBV5-4 to TRBJ1-5, with a weak D call TRBD1 (5 bases). V was clipped by 3 bases and J by 3 bases, with 10 bases between them. From germline, CDR1 is SGHNT and CDR2 YYREEE (reference sequence). This CDR3 region has 14 residues.

V and J are TRBV19 and TRBJ2-2, with TRBD1 matching 12 bases. V was clipped by 5 bases and J by 5 bases; unmatched bases: 9. CDR1 and CDR2 from the germline V gene are LNHDA and SQIVND (reference sequence). The CDR3 extends over 17 amino acids. The CDR3 is CASSSGTGGAWTGELFF. Here the CDR3 DNA reads TGTGCCAGTAGTTCCGGGACAGGGGGCGCGTGGACCGGGGAGCTGTTTTTT.

The J gene is TRBJ1-3, the V gene TRBV6-5; possibly TRBD1 for D (6 bases). CDR1 and CDR2 (germline): MNHEY, SVGAGI. V dropped 4 bases and J dropped 3 bases, with 13 bases sitting between them. CDR3 size: 15 residues. Written as DNA, the CDR3 is TGTGCCAGCAGTTCTTCCGGGACATTTGGAAACACCATATATTTT. It encodes CASSSSGTFGNTIYF.

This chain joins TRBV6-5 and TRBJ2-1; 7 bases map to TRBD1. Germline V lookup: CDR1 MNHEY, CDR2 SVGAGI. This CDR3 comprises 16 residues. The trim removed 0 bases at V and 4 bases at J, leaving 6 bases unmatched. The CDR3 loop reads CASSYSEGAHYNEQFF. The CDR3 DNA sequence: TGTGCCAGCAGTTACTCTGAGGGGGCGCATTACAATGAGCAGTTCTTC.

The V call is TRBV7-7, the J call TRBJ1-1; 11 nucleotides match TRBD1. V shed 5 bases, J shed 1 base, and the junction held 9 bases outside the gene matches. The germline CDR1 and CDR2 sequences are SSHAT and FNYEAQ (reference sequence). The CDR3 loop spans 17 amino acids. CDR3 sequence: CASSPWTGGGRNTEAFF. The CDR3 bases are TGTGCCAGCAGCCCTTGGACAGGGGGCGGTCGGAACACTGAAGCTTTCTTT. The full variable domain, with the rest looked up from reference TRBV7-7 and TRBJ1-1, is GAGVSQSPRYKVTKRGQDVTLRCDPISSHATLYWYQQALGQGPEFLTYFNYEAQPDKSGLPSDRFSAERPEGSISTLTIQRTEQRDSAMYRCASSPWTGGGRNTEAFFGQGTRLTVV.

The CDR3 spells CASTRQGKTDTQYF. For the CDR3, the DNA is TGTGCCAGCACCCGACAGGGGAAGACAGATACGCAGTATTTT. This chain links TRBV18 with TRBJ2-3, with 8 bases aligning to TRBD1. There are 14 residues in the CDR3. With V trimmed by 8 bases and J by 3 bases, 7 bases remained unmatched. Per the germline V gene, CDR1 is KGHSH and CDR2 is LQKENI.

The rearrangement links TRBV5-1 to TRBJ2-1, with 9 bases that match TRBD2. The germline V gene encodes CDR1 SGHRS and CDR2 YFSETQ. V lost 0 bases to trimming and J lost 10 bases; unmatched junction nucleotides: 11. CDR3 length: 16 residues. In nucleotides, the CDR3 is TGCGCCAGCAGCTTGGTTAGCGGGAGCTCGTCTTGGGAGCAGTTCTTC. This codes for CASSLVSGSSSWEQFF.

The chain links TRBV6-1 to TRBJ2-7; D is possibly TRBD2 (6 bases). CDR3 length: 14 residues. Germline loops: CDR1 MNHNS, CDR2 SASEGT. Trimming took 6 bases from V and 3 from J, leaving 15 bases between them. The CDR3 DNA follows: TGTGCCAGCAGGGGAGGTATGTTGGTCTACGAGCAGTACTTC. This codes for CASRGGMLVYEQYF.

The V and J genes are TRBV9 and TRBJ1-2; TRBD1 might be the D (5 bases). V lost 3 bases and J 3 bases, leaving 12 bases between the germline ends. Germline V gene sequence: CDR1 SGDLS, CDR2 YYNGEE. This CDR3 spans 14 amino acids. The CDR3 spells CASSGQGRDYGYTF. Here the CDR3 DNA reads TGTGCCAGCAGCGGCCAGGGACGTGACTATGGCTACACCTTC. The complete variable domain, with remaining parts taken from reference TRBV9 and TRBJ1-2, reads DSGVTQTPKHLITATGQRVTLRCSPRSGDLSVYWYQQSLDQGLQFLIQYYNGEERAKGNILERFSAQQFPDLHSELNLSSLELGDSALYFCASSGQGRDYGYTFGSGTRLTVV.

This clone was seen only once. This chain joins TRBV9 and TRBJ2-7, with no clear D. Germline V gene lookup returns CDR1 SGDLS and CDR2 YYNGEE. V lost 0 bases and J lost 0, with 10 bases in between. The CDR3 is made up of 15 amino acids. CDR3 bases: TGTGCCAGCAGCGTAGAGGACCGATCCTCCTACGAGCAGTACTTC. The encoded protein is CASSVEDRSSYEQYF. Full variable domain (missing parts from reference TRBV9 and TRBJ2-7): DSGVTQTPKHLITATGQRVTLRCSPRSGDLSVYWYQQSLDQGLQFLIQYYNGEERAKGNILERFSAQQFPDLHSELNLSSLELGDSALYFCASSVEDRSSYEQYFGPGTRLTVT.

J is TRBJ2-1 and V is TRBV28; TRBD2 agrees at 9 bases. With 5 bases clipped from V and 16 bases from J, the junction kept 9 bases outside the gene matches. The germline CDR1 and CDR2 sequences are MDHEN and SYDVKM. This CDR3 region has 12 residues. The CDR3 nucleotides read TGTGCCAGCAGTCCCCCAGGGACTAGCAGATTCTTC. Its protein product is CASSPPGTSRFF. Based on the CDR3 plus reference TRBV28 and TRBJ2-1, the full variable domain is DVKVTQSSRYLVKRTGEKVFLECVQDMDHENMFWYRQDPGLGLRLIYFSYDVKMKEKGDIPEGYSVSREKKERFSLILESASTNQTSMYLCASSPPGTSRFFGPGTRLTVL.

The gene calls are TRBV18 and TRBJ2-7; the match to TRBD2 covers 12 bases. Germline V gene lookup returns CDR1 KGHSH and CDR2 LQKENI. This CDR3 has 16 residues. After removal of 6 bases from V and 5 bases from J, the junction contained 11 bases not matched to a gene. CDR3: CASSLAGGPESDEQYF. CDR3 bases: TGTGCCAGCTCTCTAGCGGGAGGGCCCGAGAGCGACGAGCAGTACTTC.

V gene TRBV5-1 combines with J gene TRBJ1-6, with D uncertain. With 4 bases removed from V and 7 bases from J, the gap between germline ends came to 12 bases. The CDR3 is 14 residues long. The V gene's germline CDR1 is SGHRS and CDR2 YFSETQ. DNA for the CDR3: TGCGCCAGCAGCCTCCTGGAGAGGAATTCACCCCTCCACTTT. Protein sequence: CASSLLERNSPLHF.